The rows below give T cell receptor beta chains drawn from one sample of a study of T cells after yellow fever vaccination. TCRdb re-called the 5' RACE reads with MiXCR, one entry per CDR3 protein. The data show hundreds of thousands of distinct CDR3 sequences, around 12% seen once. The input for sequencing was PBMCs, taken on the day of the yellow fever booster vaccination. The receptors here all came from a man younger than 45 who received the YFV17D yellow fever vaccine. CDR3s include the opening cysteine and the closing phenylalanine or tryptophan. Fields, in order: CDR3 length, J gene, V gene, D gene, clone size, CDR3 DNA, CDR3 protein. The D gene is left open where the match is weak. Part of the rows lack a size; the others show once, few, many or a class for expanded clones.

13 TRBJ2-1 TRBV20-1 NA many TGCAGTGCTTGCGACAGAGACAAGGATGAGCAGTTCTTC CSACDRDKDEQFF
15 TRBJ2-5 TRBV4-3 TRBD2 few TGCGCCAGCAGCCAAGCAAGCGGGAGTTCCGAGACCCAGTACTTC CASSQASGSSETQYF
15 TRBJ1-5 TRBV15 NA NA TGTGCCACCAGCAGAGAAGGACAGAACAATCAGCCCCAGCATTTT CATSREGQNNQPQHF
15 TRBJ2-1 TRBV12-3/TRBV12-4 NA few TGTGCCAGCAGTTTAAGGGGGAGAGGGCACAATGAGCAGTTCTTC CASSLRGRGHNEQFF
14 TRBJ2-3 TRBV7-2 NA NA TGTGCCAGCAGCCCCTGGGGGGCGGCAGATACGCAGTATTTT CASSPWGAADTQYF
17 TRBJ2-3 TRBV7-6 TRBD2 few TGTGCCAGCAGCTCCCAACCGACTAGCGGGAGCACAGATACGCAGTATTTT CASSSQPTSGSTDTQYF
15 TRBJ1-1 TRBV28 NA few TGTGCCAGCAGCCTCGGGGCGGCAGGGAACACTGAAGCTTTCTTT CASSLGAAGNTEAFF
13 TRBJ2-5 TRBV15 TRBD1 NA TGTGCCACCAACAGGGGGTACGGGGAGACCCAGTACTTC CATNRGYGETQYF
13 TRBJ1-2 TRBV20-1 NA many TGCAGTGCCGCAGGGCGGCCAGGGTATGGCTACACCTTC CSAAGRPGYGYTF
13 TRBJ1-5 TRBV7-6 NA few TGTGCCAGCAGCTTAGGGGTTGGTCAGCCCCAGCATTTT CASSLGVGQPQHF
14 TRBJ2-7 TRBV4-2 NA NA TGTGCCAGCGGACACCGGCGCGGGACCTACGAGCAGTACTTC CASGHRRGTYEQYF
14 TRBJ2-3 TRBV20-1 TRBD2 NA TGCAGTGCTTGGACTAGCGGGCGCACAGATACGCAGTATTTT CSAWTSGRTDTQYF
11 TRBJ2-2 TRBV7-2 NA NA TGTGCCAGCAGCCCCCAAGAGGAGCTGTTTTTT CASSPQEELFF
14 TRBJ1-1 TRBV7-3 NA few TGTGCCAGCAGCTTAGTGGGGGCAATCACTGAAGCTTTCTTT CASSLVGAITEAFF
13 TRBJ2-5 TRBV20-1 TRBD2 NA TGCAGGGGGGGTGGCGGGAGCCAAGAGACCCAGTACTTC CRGGGGSQETQYF
15 TRBJ2-7 TRBV9 TRBD2 NA TGTGCCAGCAGCGTGGCTGGGAGGGCCTCGGGCGAGCAGTACTTC CASSVAGRASGEQYF
15 TRBJ2-1 TRBV5-1 TRBD2 NA TGCGCCAGCAGCGTAGCGGGAGGGGATTACAATGAGCAGTTCTTC CASSVAGGDYNEQFF
15 TRBJ2-7 TRBV28 TRBD2 many TGTGCCAGCAGTCGGGGACTAGCGGGGGCCTACGAGCAGTACTTC CASSRGLAGAYEQYF
13 TRBJ1-1 TRBV7-9 TRBD1 few TGTGCCAGCAGCTTAGCATGGGACAGGGGAGCTTTCTTT CASSLAWDRGAFF
13 TRBJ1-4 TRBV20-1 NA NA TGCAGTGCTAGATTGCATCCTAATGAAAAACTGTTTTTT CSARLHPNEKLFF
15 TRBJ2-1 TRBV5-1 TRBD2 many TGCGCCAGCAGCTTGGCACTAGCGGCCTACAATGAGCAGTTCTTC CASSLALAAYNEQFF
13 TRBJ1-1 TRBV19 NA NA TGTGCCAGTAGTGGGGGTTCTGGCACTGAAGCTTTCTTT CASSGGSGTEAFF
17 TRBJ2-7 TRBV29-1 TRBD2 few TGCAGCGTTGAAGGATGGCGGGAGGGCCGTATTTCCTACGAGCAGTACTTC CSVEGWREGRISYEQYF
15 TRBJ2-3 TRBV5-1 TRBD1 NA TGCGCCAGCAGCAACCGACAGGGATTCACAGATACGCAGTATTTT CASSNRQGFTDTQYF
15 TRBJ2-1 TRBV7-9 NA few TGTGCCAGCAGCATACTCCCTCCTTTTGGTCATGAGCAGTTCTTC CASSILPPFGHEQFF
17 TRBJ2-3 TRBV6-5 TRBD1 few TGTGCCAGCAGTTACCGAAAACCGGGACAGGGCACAGATACGCAGTATTTT CASSYRKPGQGTDTQYF
13 TRBJ1-1 TRBV20-1 NA few TGCAGTGCTAGACCAGACCTGGTCACTGAAGCTTTCTTT CSARPDLVTEAFF
14 TRBJ1-4 TRBV27 NA NA TGTGCCAGCAGTTCATGGCAGGGAGGGGAAAAACTGTTTTTT CASSSWQGGEKLFF
13 TRBJ2-7 TRBV12-3/TRBV12-4 NA NA TGTGCCAGCAGTCCCCTCTGGGGTGGCGAGCAGTACTTC CASSPLWGGEQYF
11 TRBJ2-5 TRBV6-1 NA many TGTGCCAGCAGCGACACTCTGACCCAGTACTTC CASSDTLTQYF
14 TRBJ2-5 TRBV5-4 NA NA TGTGCCAGCAGCGACCCCGGGACGGGAGAGACCCAGTACTTC CASSDPGTGETQYF
13 TRBJ2-3 TRBV20-1 NA few TGCAGTGCTGCGGGTACTGGGACAGATACGCAGTATTTT CSAAGTGTDTQYF
13 TRBJ1-2 TRBV20-1 NA few TGCAGTGCTAGAGGGGAACGGCAGGGTGGCTACACCTTC CSARGERQGGYTF
13 TRBJ2-1 TRBV14 NA many TGTGCCAGCAGCCCCGCTCCGCGGACCCAGCAGTTCTTC CASSPAPRTQQFF
14 TRBJ2-7 TRBV10-3 NA NA TGTGCCACGCGGGGGGGGACAGGGCACTACGAGCAGTACTTC CATRGGTGHYEQYF
16 TRBJ2-3 TRBV25-1 NA few TGTGCCAGCAGTCAACGGGTCAAGCCTCCCCACGATACGCAGTATTTT CASSQRVKPPHDTQYF
16 TRBJ2-7 TRBV30 TRBD1 NA TGTGCCTGGAGACGACTCCCGGGACAGGGGTCCCACGAGCAGTACTTC CAWRRLPGQGSHEQYF
16 TRBJ1-6 TRBV14 NA few TGTGCCAGCAGCCGGGGGGGACGCTCCTATAATTCACCCCTCCACTTT CASSRGGRSYNSPLHF
15 TRBJ2-1 TRBV7-8 NA NA TGTGCCAGCAGCTCCAGACCCCAGGGTCTCCATGAGCAGTTCTTC CASSSRPQGLHEQFF
16 TRBJ2-7 TRBV3-1 NA few TGTGCCAGCAGCCGAAACGGGGGCTATAGCTCCTACGAGCAGTACTTC CASSRNGGYSSYEQYF
14 TRBJ2-7 TRBV18 NA NA TGTGCCAGCTCATGGGAATCGGGCTCCTACGAGCAGTACTTC CASSWESGSYEQYF
13 TRBJ2-3 TRBV28 NA few TGTGCCAGCAGCCATGGACATCCGGATACGCAGTATTTT CASSHGHPDTQYF
13 TRBJ2-5 TRBV12-3/TRBV12-4 NA few TGTGCCAGCAGTTTACTAATTGAGGAGACCCAGTACTTC CASSLLIEETQYF
12 TRBJ2-1 TRBV5-5 NA few TGTGCCAGCAGCTATATTTTGACTGAGCAGTTCTTC CASSYILTEQFF
15 TRBJ2-3 TRBV7-9 TRBD1 few TGTGCCAGCAGCTTTCTGACAGGGCGAAAAGATACGCAGTATTTT CASSFLTGRKDTQYF
13 TRBJ1-1 TRBV7-9 NA NA TGTGCCAGCAGCAACGACATGAACACTGAAGCTTTCTTT CASSNDMNTEAFF
16 TRBJ2-3 TRBV7-9 TRBD2 NA TGTGCCAGCAGCCCCCGACTAGCGGTTAGCACAGATACGCAGTATTTT CASSPRLAVSTDTQYF
14 TRBJ1-2 TRBV7-9 NA many TGTGCCAGCAGCTTATCTTCCGGGAACTATGGCTACACCTTC CASSLSSGNYGYTF
15 TRBJ1-6 TRBV7-9 NA NA TGTGCCAGCAGCTCGGGGGTTGGGATCAGATCACCCCTCCACTTT CASSSGVGIRSPLHF
14 TRBJ2-3 TRBV24-1 NA NA TGTGCCACCAGCCCGGGACGGAGCACAGATACGCAGTATTTT CATSPGRSTDTQYF
10 TRBJ2-2 TRBV6-2/TRBV6-3 NA few TGTGCCAGCTTTGGCGGGGAGCTGTTTTTT CASFGGELFF
15 TRBJ2-7 TRBV7-2 TRBD2 many TGTGCCAGCAGCCTTGGGGGGGGTGGGAAGTACGAGCAGTACTTC CASSLGGGGKYEQYF
16 TRBJ1-2 TRBV28 TRBD1 NA TGTGCCAGCAGTCCCTCCCCCGGACAGGAACGAAGTGGCTACACCTTC CASSPSPGQERSGYTF
13 TRBJ2-1 TRBV12-3/TRBV12-4 NA NA TGTGCCAGCAGTCGCCAGGGTTACACTGAGCAGTTCTTC CASSRQGYTEQFF
14 TRBJ2-7 TRBV29-1 NA few TGCAGCGTCGAGGGGTATCTAGGGTCCTACGAGCAGTACTTC CSVEGYLGSYEQYF